This T cell receptor beta chain was sequenced for a study of T cell responses to AZD1222 COVID-19 vaccine. Notes on the study in general: Among those given AZD1222, only six were seropositive at baseline. Repertoire sampling was restricted to post-peak T cell response timepoints.

The V gene's germline CDR1 is MNHEY and CDR2 SVGEGT. V lost 2 bases and J lost 0, with 10 bases in between. This CDR3 spans 16 amino acids. About this clone: Its matching antigen is unknown.

Assay used: immunoSEQ multiplex PCR; TCRdb lists only in-frame clones, some missing. The sample lists around 140,000 clones, roughly 91% occurring once. The sequence was collected from an adult in good health. The starting material was peripheral blood, obtained on day 0 of AZD1222 vaccination. This chain uses TRBV6-2 or TRBV6-3 with TRBJ2-2, with D maybe TRBD2 (6 bases). In nucleotides, the CDR3 is TGTGCCAGCAGTTACGATGGGGGGTCGAACACCGGGGAGCTGTTTTTT. Its translation: CASSYDGGSNTGELFF.